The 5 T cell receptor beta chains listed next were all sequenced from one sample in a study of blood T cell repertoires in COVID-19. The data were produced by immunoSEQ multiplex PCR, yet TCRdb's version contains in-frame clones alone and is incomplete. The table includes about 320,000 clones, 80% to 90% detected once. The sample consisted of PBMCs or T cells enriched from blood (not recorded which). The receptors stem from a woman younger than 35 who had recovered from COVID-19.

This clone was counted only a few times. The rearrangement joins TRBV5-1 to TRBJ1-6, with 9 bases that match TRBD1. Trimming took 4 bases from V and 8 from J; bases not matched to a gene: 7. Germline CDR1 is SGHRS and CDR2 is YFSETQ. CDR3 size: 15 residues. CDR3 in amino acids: CASSVAGQGYSPLHF. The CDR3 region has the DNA TGCGCCAGCAGCGTGGCGGGACAGGGATATTCACCCCTCCACTTT.

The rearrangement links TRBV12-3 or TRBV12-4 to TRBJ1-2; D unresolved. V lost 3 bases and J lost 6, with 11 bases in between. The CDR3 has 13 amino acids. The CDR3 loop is CASSFRRYHGYTF. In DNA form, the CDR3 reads TGTGCCAGCAGTTTTCGCAGGTACCATGGCTACACCTTC.

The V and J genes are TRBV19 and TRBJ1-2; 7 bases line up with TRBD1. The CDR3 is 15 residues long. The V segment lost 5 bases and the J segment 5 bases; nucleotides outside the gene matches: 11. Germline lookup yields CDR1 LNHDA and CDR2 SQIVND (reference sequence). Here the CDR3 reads CASSLRTGEPYGYTF. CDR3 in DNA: TGTGCCAGTAGTCTTCGGACAGGCGAACCTTATGGCTACACCTTC.

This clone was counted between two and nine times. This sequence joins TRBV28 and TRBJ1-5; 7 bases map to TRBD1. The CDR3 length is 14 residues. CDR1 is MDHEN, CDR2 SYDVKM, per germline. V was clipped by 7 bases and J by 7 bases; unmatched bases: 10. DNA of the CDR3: TGTGCCAGCACTTTTTCAGACAGGGACCAGCCCCAGCATTTT. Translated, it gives CASTFSDRDQPQHF.

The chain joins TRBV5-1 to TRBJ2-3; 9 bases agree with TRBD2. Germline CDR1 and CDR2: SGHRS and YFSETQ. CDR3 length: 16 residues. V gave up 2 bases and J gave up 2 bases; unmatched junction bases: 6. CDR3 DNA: TGCGCCAGCAGCTTTTCGACTAGCGGTCTCACAGATACGCAGTATTTT. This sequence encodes CASSFSTSGLTDTQYF.